Shown below are 7 T cell receptor beta chains from a single sample sequenced in a study of control samples from healthy donors and cancer patients. Assay: immunoSEQ multiplex PCR; the TCRdb copy retains only in-frame clones and omits some. The sample records about 85,000 clones, around nine tenths being singletons. The specimen was blood. Receptor source: an older woman in good health.

The chain recombines TRBV9 with TRBJ1-2, with 7 nucleotides matching TRBD1. Germline V gene data show CDR1 as SGDLS and CDR2 as YYNGEE. The CDR3 contains 14 residues. V dropped 4 bases and J dropped 1; count of bases not matched to a gene: 4. In DNA, the CDR3 is TGTGCCAGCAGCCTGGGACAGCATAACTATGGCTACACCTTC. It encodes CASSLGQHNYGYTF.

As DNA, the CDR3 is TGTGCCACCAGCAGAGAGTTGTCAGCCTACGAGCAGTACTTC. It yields the protein CATSRELSAYEQYF. J is TRBJ2-7 and V is TRBV15; no reliable D call. Germline assignment: CDR1 LNHNV and CDR2 YYDKDF (reference sequence). The CDR3 sequence is 14 residues long. Trimming took off 0 bases at V and 2 bases at J, with 8 bases between the two ends.

The rearrangement uses TRBV5-1 and TRBJ2-5; D remains ambiguous. Between the trimmed V and J ends, which lost 0 bases and 2 bases, there was a span of 8 bases. CDR3 length: 14 residues. Germline lookup yields CDR1 SGHRS and CDR2 YFSETQ. DNA of the CDR3: TGCGCCAGCAGCTTGGGGCCTAGTCAAGAGACCCAGTACTTC. Residues: CASSLGPSQETQYF.

This chain joins TRBV10-1 and TRBJ1-1, with a weak D call TRBD1 (6 bases). The germline CDR1 and CDR2 sequences are WNHNN and SYGVQD (reference sequence). Trimming cost V 3 bases and J 4 bases, with 21 bases left between them. The CDR3 spans 17 residues. The CDR3 DNA sequence: TGCGCCAGCAGTGATTCAGGCCGTCAGGGGTCCTCCACTGAAGCTTTCTTT. This translates into CASSDSGRQGSSTEAFF.

The V call is TRBV5-4, the J call TRBJ2-2; tentatively, D is TRBD1 (6 bases). Germline CDR1 SGHNT, CDR2 YYREEE (reference sequence). Trimming took off 3 bases at V and 6 bases at J, with 18 bases between the two ends. The length of the CDR3 is 16 residues. CDR3 residues: CASSSRRQGFPGELFF. In DNA form, the CDR3 reads TGTGCCAGCAGCTCTCGGCGGCAGGGGTTCCCCGGGGAGCTGTTTTTT.

V is TRBV19 and J is TRBJ1-2; 9 nucleotides agree with TRBD1. Germline assignment: CDR1 LNHDA and CDR2 SQIVND (reference sequence). V lost 8 bases, J lost 1 base, and 2 bases stayed unmatched. CDR3 length: 13 residues. Here the CDR3 reads CASRQGVNYGYTF. In DNA form, the CDR3 reads TGTGCCAGTCGACAGGGGGTTAACTATGGCTACACCTTC. Combining the CDR3 with reference TRBV19 and TRBJ1-2 gives the whole variable domain DGGITQSPKYLFRKEGQNVTLSCEQNLNHDAMYWYRQDPGQGLRLIYYSQIVNDFQKGDIAEGYSVSREKKESFPLTVTSAQKNPTAFYLCASRQGVNYGYTFGSGTRLTVV.

CDR3 sequence: CASSGLNSNQPQHF. The CDR3 coding sequence is TGTGCCAGCAGTGGCCTGAATAGCAATCAGCCCCAGCATTTT. V gene TRBV6-2 or TRBV6-3 combines with J gene TRBJ1-5; no clear D. This CDR3 spans 14 amino acids. V gave up 5 bases and J gave up 0 bases, with 8 bases separating them. Germline CDR1 MNHEY, CDR2 SVGEGT.